The entry that follows covers one TCR beta chain sequence. This sample is part of a study of blood T cell repertoires in COVID-19. Whole-study context: COVID-19 samples from acute and convalescent phases originated in the United States, Italy and Spain. In each case, the material was cDNA or gDNA derived from T cells, B-cell-depleted T cells, or PBMCs.

The CDR3 covers 15 residues. Trimming cost V 4 bases and J 4 bases, with 14 bases left between them. Germline V lookup: CDR1 LGHNA, CDR2 YNFKEQ. Per the original data handling: Estimated nucleated cell counts came from reference gene primer amplification. Generated by immunoSEQ multiplex PCR, the TCRdb table keeps only in-frame clones and is missing some. V and J calls and clone size follow that table, whereas D and trimming were derived from the DNA. The sample lists 60,000 to 70,000 clones; around 85% were seen once. Sequences were obtained from peripheral blood. This chain uses TRBV4-2 with TRBJ1-5, with D unresolved. This sequence originates from a woman aged 60-75 years with acute or convalescent COVID-19. CDR3 sequence: CASSPQRGENQPQHF. The CDR3 DNA reads TGTGCCAGCAGCCCCCAGCGGGGTGAGAATCAGCCCCAGCATTTT.